One sample yielded the 5 T cell receptor beta chains listed below, sequenced in a study of T cell repertoires in cytomegalovirus infection. Using its own MiXCR run on the reads, TCRdb lists one record per CDR3 protein. Of hundreds of thousands of distinct CDR3 sequences listed, about 33% are singletons. The antigens of these receptors remain unknown. The starting material was cultured PBMCs, obtained from culture after CMV antigen stimulation. The receptors were sampled from a human donor in good health (CMV status not recorded). Some clones in this sample may be carry-over from other donors' samples.

There are a few counts of this clonotype. The V and J genes are TRBV12-3 or TRBV12-4 and TRBJ1-1, with D perhaps matching TRBD1 (5 bases). V lost 4 bases, J lost 3 bases, and 9 bases lay in between. The CDR3 consists of 13 residues. CDR3 loop: CASSSKGYTEAFF. CDR3 sequence (DNA): TGTGCCAGCAGTTCGAAGGGGTACACTGAAGCTTTCTTT.

V usage is TRBV6-2 or TRBV6-3 and J usage is TRBJ1-1; perhaps TRBD1 as D (5 bases). Germline values: CDR1 MNHEY, CDR2 SVGEGT. The CDR3 contains 14 residues. Trimming removed 0 bases at V and 4 bases at J, with 9 bases between. The CDR3 region is CASSYSRRGTEAFF. The CDR3 region has the DNA TGTGCCAGCAGTTACTCTAGGAGGGGCACTGAAGCTTTCTTT.

The V call is TRBV18, the J call TRBJ2-3, with a weak D call TRBD2 (5 bases). V was pared by 6 bases and J by 8 bases, with 12 bases between. The V gene's germline CDR1 is KGHSH and CDR2 LQKENI. There are 12 residues in the CDR3. In nucleotides, the CDR3 is TGTGCCAGCTCCCCTACCCGGGGTACGCAGTATTTT. Protein product: CASSPTRGTQYF. The variable domain in full, completed from reference TRBV18 and TRBJ2-3, reads NAGVMQNPRHLVRRRGQEARLRCSPMKGHSHVYWYRQLPEEGLKFMVYLQKENIIDESGMPKERFSAEFPKEGPSILRIQQVVRGDSAAYFCASSPTRGTQYFGPGTRLTVL.

In this sample, this clonotype turned up once. The CDR3 DNA is TGTGCCGGCCGTAAAGGGATCGAAGAAAAACTGTTTTTT. Translating gives CAGRKGIEEKLFF. The chain has TRBV6-2 or TRBV6-3 and TRBJ1-4; no definite D call. Germline CDR1 is MNHEY and CDR2 is SVGEGT. Trimming cost V 11 bases and J 8 bases, with 18 bases left between them. This CDR3 has 13 amino acids.

A few counts support this clonotype. For the CDR3, the DNA is TGTGCCAGCAGCCTGGGGGTTTCAAGAGATCAAGAGACCCAGTACTTC. Protein: CASSLGVSRDQETQYF. The chain combines TRBV7-9 with TRBJ2-5; tentatively, D is TRBD1 or TRBD2 (5 bases each). The CDR3 is made up of 16 amino acids. Germline-derived CDR1 and CDR2 are SEHNR and FQNEAQ (reference sequence). The V and J ends lost 5 bases and 2 bases respectively, with 18 bases between them.